This T cell receptor beta chain was retrieved from a study of blood T cell repertoires in COVID-19. Study background: Sites across the United States, Italy and Spain contributed samples from acute and convalescent COVID-19. T cells, B-cell-depleted T cells, or PBMCs provided the cDNA or gDNA that served as material.

V gave up 5 bases and J gave up 0 bases; unmatched junction bases: 6. CDR1 and CDR2 (germline): SGHTA, FQGTGA. This CDR3 is 17 amino acids long. This clone came up once. Per the study methods: Amplified reference gene primers provided the basis for estimating nucleated cell counts. TCRdb's copy holds only in-frame clones and misses some; the assay was immunoSEQ multiplex PCR. That table supplies the V and J calls and clone size; D and trimming were determined from the DNA. The sample consists of some 260,000 clones, roughly 87% of them appearing once. Sequencing used peripheral blood. The TCR was taken from a woman aged 25 to 39 with acute or convalescent COVID-19. The chain couples TRBV7-3 to TRBJ2-3; 12 positions match TRBD2. Written as DNA, the CDR3 is TGTGCCAGCAGCCGCGGACTAGCGGGGCTAAGCACAGATACGCAGTATTTT. It specifies CASSRGLAGLSTDTQYF.